The 17 T cell receptor beta chains reported below all come from one sample, sequenced in a study of shared clonotypes between healthy human individuals. The repertoire was sequenced with immunoSEQ multiplex PCR; TCRdb's copy has only in-frame clones and lacks some. The data contain some 200,000 clones, 65% of them singletons. What was sequenced was memory CD4+ T cells sorted from blood. Stated subset: CD45RA-negative fraction. The receptors shown here come from a man aged 25-45 years in good health.

The chain joins TRBV29-1 to TRBJ2-7; a weak D match, TRBD1 (8 bases). Trimming stripped 6 bases from V and 6 bases from J, with 21 bases between. The germline V gene has CDR1 SQVTM and CDR2 ANQGSEA. This CDR3 spans 14 amino acids. This CDR3 is CSVNTGGGRIEQYF. The CDR3, as DNA: TGCAGCGTGAATACAGGGGGAGGGCGGATCGAGCAGTACTTC.

The chain carries TRBV28 and TRBJ1-2, with D possibly TRBD1 on 5 matching bases. CDR1 is MDHEN, CDR2 SYDVKM, per germline. The CDR3 contains 13 residues. V was clipped by 8 bases and J by 8 bases, with 18 bases between them. The CDR3, as DNA: TGTGCCAGCGGCGGTTGGGGGTTCGGCGGCTACACCTTC. It translates to CASGGWGFGGYTF.

This chain links TRBV5-6 with TRBJ2-7, with 10 bases that match TRBD2. The V and J ends lost 6 bases and 7 bases, in that order; junction bases with no gene match: 16. CDR1 SGHDT and CDR2 YYEEEE come from the germline V gene. The CDR3 sequence is 16 residues long. The CDR3 loop reads CASTQTALAGVREQYF. The DNA for the CDR3 is TGTGCCAGCACCCAGACCGCGCTAGCGGGAGTACGGGAGCAGTACTTC.

A single count supports this clone. The gene calls are TRBV10-3 and TRBJ2-4, with D possibly TRBD1 on 8 matching bases. The CDR3 runs 15 residues. Germline V gene sequence: CDR1 ENHRY, CDR2 SYGVKD. Trimming cost V 11 bases and J 0 bases, with 17 bases left between them. The CDR3 loop reads CAHSTGGGAKNIQYF. The CDR3 region has the DNA TGTGCCCATAGTACAGGGGGGGGAGCCAAAAACATTCAGTACTTC.

This clone was counted between two and nine times. J is TRBJ2-1 and V is TRBV2; D possibly corresponds to TRBD1 (5 bases). From germline, CDR1 is SNHLY and CDR2 FYNNEI. V lost 5 bases and J lost 0, with 14 bases in between. CDR3 size: 16 residues. CDR3 sequence: CASSITGSPSYNEQFF. CDR3 in DNA: TGTGCCAGCAGTATCACAGGCAGCCCCTCCTACAATGAGCAGTTCTTC.

This chain connects TRBV4-1 to TRBJ2-5, with TRBD2 matching over 13 bases. Germline loops: CDR1 MGHRA, CDR2 YSYEKL. J was trimmed by 3 bases and V by 2 bases; bases with no gene match: 12. CDR3 length: 19 amino acids. The CDR3 nucleotides read TGCGCCAGCAGCCAAAAGGCACTAGCGGGAGGGAGATTTAAAGAGACCCAGTACTTC. This sequence encodes CASSQKALAGGRFKETQYF.

The chain carries TRBV29-1 and TRBJ2-1, with unresolved D. Germline loops: CDR1 SQVTM, CDR2 ANQGSEA. This CDR3 has 15 amino acids. With 3 bases removed from V and 0 bases from J, the gap between germline ends came to 12 bases. The CDR3 coding sequence is TGCAGCGTTGAGGGAACAGTGAGCTCCTACAATGAGCAGTTCTTC. It codes for CSVEGTVSSYNEQFF.

CDR3 sequence reads: CASSLRQFSDTQYF. The DNA for the CDR3 is TGTGCCAGCAGCTTACGACAGTTCTCAGATACGCAGTATTTT. The chain is built from TRBV7-9 and TRBJ2-3; D may be TRBD1 (5 bases). V lost 2 bases, J lost 4 bases, and 10 bases lay in between. This CDR3 comprises 14 residues. In germline, CDR1 is SEHNR, CDR2 FQNEAQ (reference sequence).

The chain combines TRBV27 with TRBJ2-1; D is perhaps TRBD1 or TRBD2 (5 bases each). This CDR3 comprises 15 residues. The ends were cut back, 6 bases at V and 6 bases at J, with 18 bases in the middle. Germline assignment: CDR1 MNHEY and CDR2 SMNVEV (reference sequence). CDR3 DNA: TGTGCCAGCAGGTCCCTGGGGGTCCAGGGCAATGAGCAGTTCTTC. It encodes CASRSLGVQGNEQFF.

The J gene is TRBJ2-1, the V gene TRBV5-1; 7 positions agree with TRBD2. The CDR3 is 15 residues long. The V gene's germline CDR1 is SGHRS and CDR2 YFSETQ. Trimming took 0 bases from V and 5 from J; bases not matched to a gene: 5. The CDR3 sequence is CASSLGTSVNNEQFF. CDR3 bases: TGCGCCAGCAGCTTGGGCACTAGCGTAAACAATGAGCAGTTCTTC.

This clone has only a few counts. The chain joins TRBV27 to TRBJ2-5; D is uncertain. The ends were cut back, 9 bases at V and 1 base at J, with 12 bases in the middle. The length of the CDR3 is 13 residues. Germline CDR1 reads MNHEY; CDR2 reads SMNVEV (reference sequence). The CDR3 spells CASGYSAQETQYF. In DNA, the CDR3 is TGTGCCAGTGGGTATTCGGCCCAAGAGACCCAGTACTTC.

This clone was observed a single time. J is TRBJ2-1 and V is TRBV19, with 8 bases lining up with TRBD2. The CDR3 has 13 residues. Germline CDR1 LNHDA, CDR2 SQIVND (reference sequence). V dropped 7 bases and J dropped 6; count of bases not matched to a gene: 5. In DNA, the CDR3 is TGTGCCAGTACAGCGGGAGATGGCAATGAGCAGTTCTTC. This encodes CASTAGDGNEQFF.

This clone was seen a few times. The chain employs TRBV7-3 and TRBJ2-3; D is undetermined. The CDR3 loop spans 13 amino acids. V was pared by 2 bases and J by 0 bases, with 3 bases between. The germline V gene encodes CDR1 SGHTA and CDR2 FQGTGA. The DNA of the CDR3 is TGTGCCAGCAGCTTATTCAGCACAGATACGCAGTATTTT. Protein: CASSLFSTDTQYF.

The chain carries TRBV12-5 and TRBJ2-7, with 15 bases identical to TRBD2. CDR3 size: 20 residues. Germline assignment: CDR1 LGHNT and CDR2 FRNRAP. V gave up 6 bases and J gave up 2 bases; unmatched junction bases: 17. The CDR3, as DNA: TGTGCTAGTGGCCCCCGGACTAGCGGGAGGGCCCGTGTGTTAACCTACGAGCAGTACTTC. It translates to CASGPRTSGRARVLTYEQYF.

The CDR3 loop is CASSNSGRNLQETQYF. The CDR3 DNA is TGTGCCAGTAGTAATAGCGGGAGGAACTTACAAGAGACCCAGTACTTC. The chain links TRBV19 to TRBJ2-5; TRBD2 aligns across 10 bases. The trim removed 4 bases at V and 2 bases at J, leaving 7 bases unmatched. In germline, CDR1 is LNHDA, CDR2 SQIVND (reference sequence). This CDR3 region has 16 residues.

V gene TRBV7-6 combines with J gene TRBJ1-1, with D unresolved. V lost 2 bases, J lost 8 bases, and 12 bases lay in between. Germline V gene sequence: CDR1 SGHVS, CDR2 FNYEAQ. The CDR3 has 13 amino acids. CDR3 loop: CASSLSPGAEAFF. The DNA for the CDR3 is TGTGCCAGCAGCTTATCTCCGGGTGCGGAAGCTTTCTTT.

This clone was seen ten or more times. The chain links TRBV14 to TRBJ2-1, with a possible D match to TRBD2 (5 bases). Trimming cost V 1 base and J 1 base, with 8 bases left between them. CDR1 and CDR2 from the germline V gene are SGHDN and FVKESK. The CDR3 is 15 amino acids. The CDR3 bases are TGTGCCAGCAGCCAAGGGACTGCTTCCTACAATGAGCAGTTCTTC. Translated: CASSQGTASYNEQFF.